Sequencing of this TCR beta chain was carried out in a study of T cell repertoires in cytomegalovirus infection. Overall study context: Public TCR beta signatures indicated both CMV infection and matching HLA type.

Each CDR3 protein is one row after TCRdb ran MiXCR on the reads. The sample lists fewer than 700,000 distinct CDR3 sequences, roughly 24% occurring once. This clonotype was observed at least ten times. CDR3 size: 11 residues. The V and J ends lost 1 base and 9 bases respectively, with 4 bases between them. Germline values: CDR1 SGHTA, CDR2 FQGNSA. The chain carries TRBV7-2 and TRBJ2-4; D not certain. The sequenced material came from CD8+ T cells from PBMCs. This clonotype was sampled from a human donor in good health (CMV status not recorded). Some clones in this sample may be carry-over from other donors' samples. This CDR3 is CASSLDGIQYF. The DNA of the CDR3 is TGTGCCAGCAGCTTAGATGGCATTCAGTACTTC.